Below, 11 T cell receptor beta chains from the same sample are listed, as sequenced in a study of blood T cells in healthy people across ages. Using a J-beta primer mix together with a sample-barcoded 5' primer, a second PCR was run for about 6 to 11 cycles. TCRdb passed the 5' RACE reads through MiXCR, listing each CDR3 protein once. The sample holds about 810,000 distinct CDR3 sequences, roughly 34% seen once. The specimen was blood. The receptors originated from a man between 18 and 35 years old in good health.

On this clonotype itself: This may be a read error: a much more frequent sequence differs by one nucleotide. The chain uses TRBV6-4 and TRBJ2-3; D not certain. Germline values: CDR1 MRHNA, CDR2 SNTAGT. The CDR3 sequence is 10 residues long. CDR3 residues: CASPLDTRYF. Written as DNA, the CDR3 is TGTGCCAGCCCGTTGGATACGCGGTATTTT.

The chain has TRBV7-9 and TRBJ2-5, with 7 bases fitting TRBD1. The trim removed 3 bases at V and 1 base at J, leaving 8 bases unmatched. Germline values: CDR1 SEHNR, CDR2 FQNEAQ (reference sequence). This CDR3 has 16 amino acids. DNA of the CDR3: TGTGCCAGCAGCTTGCCAGGACAGGACGTCCAAGAGACCCAGTACTTC. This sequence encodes CASSLPGQDVQETQYF.

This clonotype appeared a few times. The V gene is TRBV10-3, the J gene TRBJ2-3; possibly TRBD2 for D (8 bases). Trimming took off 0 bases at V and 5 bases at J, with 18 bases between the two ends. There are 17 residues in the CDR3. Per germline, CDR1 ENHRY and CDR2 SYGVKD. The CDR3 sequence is CAISESTGRGAEDTQYF. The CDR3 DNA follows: TGTGCCATCAGTGAGTCGACAGGGCGGGGGGCGGAAGATACGCAGTATTTT.

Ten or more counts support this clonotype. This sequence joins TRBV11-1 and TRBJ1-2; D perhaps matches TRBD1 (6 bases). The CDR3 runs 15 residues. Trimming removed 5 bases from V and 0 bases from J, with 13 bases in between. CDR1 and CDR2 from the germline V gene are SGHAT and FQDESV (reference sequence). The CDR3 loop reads CASSLAQGPNYGYTF. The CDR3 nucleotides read TGTGCCAGCAGCCTTGCGCAGGGGCCTAACTATGGCTACACCTTC.

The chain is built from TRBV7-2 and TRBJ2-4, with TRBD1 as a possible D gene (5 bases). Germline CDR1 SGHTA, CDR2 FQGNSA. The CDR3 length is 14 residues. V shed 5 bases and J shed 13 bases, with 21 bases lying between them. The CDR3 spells CASSADSLLDVQYF. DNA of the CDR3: TGTGCCAGCAGCGCCGACAGTCTTCTGGACGTGCAGTACTTC.

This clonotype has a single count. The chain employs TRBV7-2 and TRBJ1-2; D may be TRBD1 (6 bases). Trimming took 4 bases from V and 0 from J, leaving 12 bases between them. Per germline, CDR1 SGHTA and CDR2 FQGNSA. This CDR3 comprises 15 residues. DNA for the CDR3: TGTGCCAGCAGCTCGGGGACACTTCCTAACTATGGCTACACCTTC. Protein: CASSSGTLPNYGYTF.

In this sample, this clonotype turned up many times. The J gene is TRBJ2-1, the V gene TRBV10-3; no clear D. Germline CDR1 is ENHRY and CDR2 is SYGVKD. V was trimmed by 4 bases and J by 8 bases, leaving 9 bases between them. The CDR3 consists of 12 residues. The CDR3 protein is CAISGGMDEQFF. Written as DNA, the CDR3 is TGTGCCATCAGTGGGGGAATGGATGAGCAGTTCTTC.

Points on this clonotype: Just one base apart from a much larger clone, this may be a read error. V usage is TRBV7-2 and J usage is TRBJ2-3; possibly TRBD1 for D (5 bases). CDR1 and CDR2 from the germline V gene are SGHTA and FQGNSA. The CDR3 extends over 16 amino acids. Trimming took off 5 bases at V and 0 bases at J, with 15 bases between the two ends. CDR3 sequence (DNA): TGTGCCAGCAGCACTGTGACAGCTTCTAGCACAGATACGCAGTATTTT. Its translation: CASSTVTASSTDTQYF.

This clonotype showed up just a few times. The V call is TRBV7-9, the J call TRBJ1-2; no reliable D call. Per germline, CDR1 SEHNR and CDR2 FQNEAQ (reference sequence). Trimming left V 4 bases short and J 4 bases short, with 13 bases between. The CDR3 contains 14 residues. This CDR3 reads CASSSPRESYGYTF. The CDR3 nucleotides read TGTGCCAGCAGCTCCCCACGGGAGAGCTATGGCTACACCTTC.

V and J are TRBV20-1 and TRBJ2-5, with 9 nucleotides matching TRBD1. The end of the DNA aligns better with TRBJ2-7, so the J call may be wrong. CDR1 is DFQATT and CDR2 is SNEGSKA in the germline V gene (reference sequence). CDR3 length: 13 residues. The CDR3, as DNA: TGCAGTGCTAGAACAGGGGGCAAGGACGAGCAGTACTTC. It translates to CSARTGGKDEQYF.

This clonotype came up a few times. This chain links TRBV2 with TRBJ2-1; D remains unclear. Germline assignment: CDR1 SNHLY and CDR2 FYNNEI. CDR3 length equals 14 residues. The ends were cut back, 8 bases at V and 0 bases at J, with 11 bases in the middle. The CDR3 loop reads CASVSDPSYNEQFF. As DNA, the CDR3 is TGTGCCAGCGTCTCGGACCCCTCCTACAATGAGCAGTTCTTC.